This entry lists 26 T cell receptor beta chains sequenced from one sample in a study of blood T cell repertoires in COVID-19. The assay was immunoSEQ multiplex PCR, and TCRdb's table has in-frame clones only and misses some. The table has around 200,000 clones, 70% to 90% seen once; the top ten hold roughly 9.8%. Source material: peripheral blood. These receptors originate from a human donor with active or convalescent COVID-19. The donor label of this sample is uncertain.

The chain carries TRBV12-3 or TRBV12-4 and TRBJ1-5; the D gene is possibly TRBD1 (5 bases). V lost 7 bases, J lost 4 bases, and 11 bases lay in between. The CDR3 runs to 13 residues. The CDR3 loop is CASKIQGNQPQHF. The CDR3 coding sequence is TGTGCCAGCAAAATCCAGGGTAATCAGCCCCAGCATTTT.

This clone was detected once. CDR3 loop: CASSQEGAGGYTDTQYF. CDR3 sequence (DNA): TGTGCCAGCAGCCAAGAGGGAGCGGGGGGATACACAGATACGCAGTATTTT. The chain carries TRBV3-1 (or the pseudogene TRBV3-2) and TRBJ2-3, with TRBD2 identical over 9 bases. The CDR3 extends over 17 amino acids. V lost 0 bases and J lost 2; bases outside the gene matches: 6. Germline CDR1 LGHDT, CDR2 YNNKEL (reference sequence).

The chain uses TRBV3-1 (or the pseudogene TRBV3-2) and TRBJ1-6; TRBD1 matches at 7 bases. This CDR3 comprises 14 residues. V trimming: 7 bases; J trimming: 7 bases; junction bases outside the gene matches: 7. Germline values: CDR1 LGHDT, CDR2 YNNKEL (reference sequence). CDR3 in amino acids: CASTLTGYNSPLHF. DNA for the CDR3: TGTGCCAGCACCCTGACAGGGTACAATTCACCCCTCCACTTT.

A remark on this clone: The sample carries other DNA sequences with the same CDR3. V gene TRBV7-9 combines with J gene TRBJ2-5; weak D call: TRBD2 (7 bases). CDR1 is SEHNR and CDR2 is FQNEAQ in the germline V gene (reference sequence). This CDR3 is built from 14 residues. The germline V and J ends were trimmed by 5 bases and 5 bases, with 15 bases remaining between them. The CDR3 nucleotides read TGTGCCAGCAGCCTTAGGGGGGGAGCCGAGACCCAGTACTTC. Translated: CASSLRGGAETQYF.

The CDR3 reads CASSYSGGGTEAFF. The CDR3 coding sequence is TGTGCCAGCAGTTACTCAGGGGGCGGAACTGAAGCTTTCTTT. The V call is TRBV6-5, the J call TRBJ1-1; 7 nucleotides line up with TRBD1. Germline lookup yields CDR1 MNHEY and CDR2 SVGAGI. The junction had 3 bases not matched to a gene; V was cut back by 0 bases and J by 5 bases. This CDR3 is built from 14 residues.

The chain recombines TRBV27 with TRBJ2-7; 9 bases agree with TRBD2. Germline CDR1 and CDR2: MNHEY and SMNVEV (reference sequence). The CDR3 consists of 15 residues. The V gene end was trimmed by 5 bases and the J gene end by 2 bases; junction bases not matched to a gene: 7. The CDR3 here is CASSVLAGRAYEQYF. For the CDR3, the DNA is TGTGCCAGCAGTGTCCTAGCGGGGAGGGCCTACGAGCAGTACTTC.

The chain recombines TRBV11-2 with TRBJ2-2, with 7 bases matching TRBD2. The CDR3 is 16 residues long. The trim removed 2 bases at V and 2 bases at J, leaving 5 bases unmatched. The germline V gene encodes CDR1 SGHAT and CDR2 FQNNGV. The CDR3 DNA reads as TGTGCCAGCAGCTTACTACCAGCGGGAAACACCGGGGAGCTGTTTTTT. It yields the protein CASSLLPAGNTGELFF.

The chain is built from TRBV6-5 and TRBJ2-3; 7 bases agree with TRBD1. The CDR3 is 14 residues long. Germline loops: CDR1 MNHEY, CDR2 SVGAGI. V was pared by 6 bases and J by 3 bases, with 6 bases of the junction left unmatched. Here the CDR3 DNA reads TGTGCCAGCAGCCCGAACAGGGGTACAGATACGCAGTATTTT. Translation gives CASSPNRGTDTQYF.

The CDR3 loop reads CATSDWQGTQETQYF. CDR3 in DNA: TGTGCCACCAGTGATTGGCAGGGGACCCAAGAGACCCAGTACTTC. This chain links TRBV24-1 with TRBJ2-5; tentative D call: TRBD1 (6 bases). This CDR3 region has 15 residues. With 2 bases removed from V and 1 base from J, the gap between germline ends came to 10 bases. Germline CDR1 reads KGHDR; CDR2 reads SFDVKD.

V and J are TRBV5-4 and TRBJ1-5; no reliable D call. This CDR3 comprises 13 residues. The V end was cut by 4 bases, the J end by 4 bases, with 9 bases between. Germline assignment: CDR1 SGHNT and CDR2 YYREEE (reference sequence). The CDR3 sequence is CASSVDSNQPQHF. CDR3 sequence (DNA): TGTGCCAGCAGCGTCGACTCGAATCAGCCCCAGCATTTT. The whole variable domain, remainder taken from reference TRBV5-4 and TRBJ1-5, is ETGVTQSPTHLIKTRGQQVTLRCSSQSGHNTVSWYQQALGQGPQFIFQYYREEENGRGNFPPRFSGLQFPNYSSELNVNALELDDSALYLCASSVDSNQPQHFGDGTRLSIL.

The V gene is TRBV7-6, the J gene TRBJ2-1, with 8 bases aligning to TRBD1. V lost 4 bases and J lost 6; bases outside the gene matches: 11. The CDR3 loop spans 16 amino acids. Germline V lookup: CDR1 SGHVS, CDR2 FNYEAQ. The CDR3 sequence is CASSSTGRTGFNEQFF. The CDR3 region has the DNA TGTGCCAGCAGCTCCACCGGAAGGACAGGGTTCAATGAGCAGTTCTTC.

This clone was picked up one time. The chain carries TRBV5-4 and TRBJ1-2; TRBD1 agrees at 8 bases. The CDR3 spans 13 residues. Germline-derived CDR1 and CDR2 are SGHNT and YYREEE (reference sequence). V shed 4 bases and J 3 bases; nucleotides not matched to a gene: 2. CDR3 in amino acids: CASSATGDYGYTF. CDR3 bases: TGTGCCAGCAGCGCGACAGGGGACTATGGCTACACCTTC.

The rearrangement joins TRBV5-1 to TRBJ2-5; D gene ambiguous. CDR3 size: 13 residues. V lost 0 bases to trimming and J lost 5 bases, with 8 bases between them. Germline V gives CDR1 SGHRS, CDR2 YFSETQ. The CDR3 DNA follows: TGCGCCAGCAGCTTGGTTCCTAAGGAGACCCAGTACTTC. Encoded protein: CASSLVPKETQYF.

The chain employs TRBV15 and TRBJ1-4, with D hard to call. Germline CDR1 LNHNV, CDR2 YYDKDF (reference sequence). The CDR3 consists of 17 residues. V shed 2 bases and J shed 0 bases, with 13 bases lying between them. CDR3 protein: CATSRSVSGATNEKLFF. The CDR3 coding sequence is TGTGCCACCAGCAGAAGCGTGAGCGGCGCAACTAATGAAAAACTGTTTTTT.

The V and J genes are TRBV18 and TRBJ2-1, with 8 bases that match TRBD1. V lost 6 bases to trimming and J lost 2 bases; unmatched junction nucleotides: 6. The CDR3 runs 15 residues. The germline gives CDR1 KGHSH, CDR2 LQKENI. The CDR3 DNA sequence: TGTGCCAGCTCTCCCTACAGGGGGACCTACAATGAGCAGTTCTTC. Protein: CASSPYRGTYNEQFF.

The genes are TRBV9 and TRBJ1-3; no clear D. The V gene lost 0 bases and the J gene lost 7 bases, with 17 bases spanning the gap. The germline CDR1 and CDR2 sequences are SGDLS and YYNGEE. This CDR3 has 16 amino acids. CDR3 bases: TGTGCCAGCAGCGTAGGGGCCCCCCACCCCCCGAACACCATATATTTT. Its translation is CASSVGAPHPPNTIYF. Full variable domain (remainder filled in from reference TRBV9 and TRBJ1-3): DSGVTQTPKHLITATGQRVTLRCSPRSGDLSVYWYQQSLDQGLQFLIQYYNGEERAKGNILERFSAQQFPDLHSELNLSSLELGDSALYFCASSVGAPHPPNTIYFGEGSWLTVV.

The chain carries TRBV28 and TRBJ2-7, with D unclear. Trimming took 3 bases from V and 2 from J, leaving 11 bases between them. CDR3 length equals 14 residues. Germline-derived CDR1 and CDR2 are MDHEN and SYDVKM. The chain's CDR3 is CASSFRGEPYEQYF. In DNA, the CDR3 is TGTGCCAGCAGTTTTCGCGGAGAGCCCTACGAGCAGTACTTC.

This chain uses TRBV9 with TRBJ2-7, with 9 bases identical to TRBD2. The germline CDR1 and CDR2 sequences are SGDLS and YYNGEE. The ends lost 3 bases at V and 1 base at J; junction bases unmatched: 5. The length of the CDR3 is 15 residues. The CDR3 coding sequence is TGTGCCAGCAGCGCGTCTAGCGGGATTTCCTACGAGCAGTACTTC. It encodes CASSASSGISYEQYF.

This rearrangement joins TRBV9 to TRBJ2-7; no clear D. The V gene's germline CDR1 is SGDLS and CDR2 YYNGEE. This CDR3 is 16 amino acids long. The V end lost 0 bases, the J end lost 1 base, and 14 bases lay between the germline ends. This CDR3 reads CASSVDASRPSYEQYF. The CDR3 coding sequence is TGTGCCAGCAGCGTAGATGCGAGCAGGCCGTCCTACGAGCAGTACTTC. Based on the CDR3 plus reference TRBV9 and TRBJ2-7, the full variable domain is DSGVTQTPKHLITATGQRVTLRCSPRSGDLSVYWYQQSLDQGLQFLIQYYNGEERAKGNILERFSAQQFPDLHSELNLSSLELGDSALYFCASSVDASRPSYEQYFGPGTRLTVT.

The V call is TRBV28, the J call TRBJ1-3, with no clear D. The CDR3 loop spans 14 amino acids. V was shortened by 4 bases and J by 8 bases, with 15 bases between the two germline ends. CDR1 and CDR2 (germline): MDHEN, SYDVKM. This CDR3 reads CASSWRVSQHTIYF. Written as DNA, the CDR3 is TGTGCCAGCAGTTGGCGGGTCTCGCAACACACCATATATTTT. Looking up the rest from reference TRBV28 and TRBJ1-3 gives the full variable domain: DVKVTQSSRYLVKRTGEKVFLECVQDMDHENMFWYRQDPGLGLRLIYFSYDVKMKEKGDIPEGYSVSREKKERFSLILESASTNQTSMYLCASSWRVSQHTIYFGEGSWLTVV.

The chain uses TRBV19 and TRBJ2-7; maybe TRBD2 (5 bases). The length of the CDR3 is 14 residues. Germline lookup yields CDR1 LNHDA and CDR2 SQIVND (reference sequence). V lost 5 bases to trimming and J lost 2 bases, with 13 bases between them. Written as DNA, the CDR3 is TGTGCCAGTAGTCTGAGCCGGGGTCCCTACGAGCAGTACTTC. Translating it yields CASSLSRGPYEQYF.

CDR3 loop: CASSARDYYEQYF. The CDR3 DNA is TGTGCCAGCAGTGCCAGGGATTACTACGAGCAGTACTTC. This chain uses TRBV6-2 or TRBV6-3 with TRBJ2-7; TRBD1 might be the D (5 bases). Germline V CDR1 and CDR2: MNHEY, SVGEGT. V lost 5 bases, J lost 3 bases, and 11 bases lay in between. The CDR3 spans 13 residues.

The chain carries TRBV2 and TRBJ1-6; TRBD1 matches 8 bases. CDR3 length: 18 amino acids. Germline V lookup: CDR1 SNHLY, CDR2 FYNNEI. J was trimmed by 0 bases and V by 8 bases; bases with no gene match: 12. The CDR3: CASSGTGGRSSYNSPLHF. For the CDR3, the DNA is TGTGCCAGCTCCGGGACAGGAGGCCGGAGCTCCTATAATTCACCCCTCCACTTT.

A remark on this clone: Given the absence of the conserved phenylalanine or tryptophan at the CDR3 end, a read error is likely. It is unclear where the CDR3 begins or ends on the DNA, so no DNA is shown, and the CDR3 is as TCRdb lists it. This chain joins TRBV24-1 and TRBJ2-7; TRBD1, the table's D call, was not compared with the DNA. Per the germline V gene, CDR1 is KGHDR and CDR2 is SFDVKD. The CDR3 is 10 residues long, ends included. The CDR3 protein is CATSDLGTGL.

The rearrangement uses TRBV28 and TRBJ1-6, with D maybe TRBD1 (6 bases). This CDR3 is built from 20 residues. Deletions cut 3 bases from V and 0 bases from J, with 21 bases between. Looked up from germline, CDR1 is MDHEN and CDR2 is SYDVKM. The chain's CDR3 is CASSFYGFEGGNSYNSPLHF. In nucleotides, the CDR3 is TGTGCCAGCAGTTTTTACGGATTCGAGGGGGGGAACTCCTATAATTCACCCCTCCACTTT.

The chain couples TRBV2 to TRBJ2-3, with 11 bases identical to TRBD2. This CDR3 region has 18 residues. The germline CDR1 and CDR2 sequences are SNHLY and FYNNEI. V lost 6 bases and J lost 3; bases outside the gene matches: 14. CDR3 DNA sequence: TGTGCCAGCAGAAGTTCCCCCTGGACTAGCGGGCCTACAGATACGCAGTATTTT. The encoded protein is CASRSSPWTSGPTDTQYF. The whole variable domain, filled in from reference TRBV2 and TRBJ2-3, reads EPEVTQTPSHQVTQMGQEVILRCVPISNHLYFYWYRQILGQKVEFLVSFYNNEISEKSEIFDDQFSVERPDGSNFTLKIRSTKLEDSAMYFCASRSSPWTSGPTDTQYFGPGTRLTVL.